Sequencing of this TCR beta chain was carried out in a study of T cell responses to AZD1222 COVID-19 vaccine. Sequencing used immunoSEQ multiplex PCR; TCRdb keeps in-frame clones, though not all of them. This sample carries about 89,000 clones, around 91% of them seen once, and the ten largest clones take roughly 5%. This clone was counted a few times. This material consisted of peripheral blood, taken 28 days after the second AZD1222 dose. This clonotype originated in an adult who received the AZD1222 COVID-19 vaccine.

CDR3 sequence reads: CAGSDGHSNQPQHF. The CDR3 DNA reads TGTGCCGGCTCTGACGGTCATAGCAATCAGCCCCAGCATTTT. This rearrangement joins TRBV28 to TRBJ1-5, with unresolved D. This CDR3 is built from 14 residues. Trimming left V 11 bases short and J 0 bases short, with 14 bases between. Looked up from germline, CDR1 is MDHEN and CDR2 is SYDVKM.